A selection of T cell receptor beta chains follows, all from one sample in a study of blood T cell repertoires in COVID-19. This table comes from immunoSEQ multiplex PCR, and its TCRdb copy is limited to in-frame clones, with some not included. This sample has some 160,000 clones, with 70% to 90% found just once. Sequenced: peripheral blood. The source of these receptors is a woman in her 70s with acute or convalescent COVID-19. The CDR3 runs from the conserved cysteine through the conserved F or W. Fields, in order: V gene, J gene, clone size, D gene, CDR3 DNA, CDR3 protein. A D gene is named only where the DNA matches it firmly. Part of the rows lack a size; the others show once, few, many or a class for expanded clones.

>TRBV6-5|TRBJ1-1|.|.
TGTGCCATCGAAACAGGGTTAGGATACACTGAAGCTTTCTTT
CAIETGLGYTEAFF
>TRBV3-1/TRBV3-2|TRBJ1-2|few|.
TGTGCCAGCAGCCAAGATTTTTCTTCTAACTATGGCTACACCTTC
CASSQDFSSNYGYTF
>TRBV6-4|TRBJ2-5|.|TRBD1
TGTGCCAGGGGACAGGGTAATGGGGAGACCCAGTACTTC
CARGQGNGETQYF
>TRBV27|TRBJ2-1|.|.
TGTGCCAGCAGTCCCCCTGAGGTCGGTCCCGGCAATGAGCAGTTCTTC
CASSPPEVGPGNEQFF
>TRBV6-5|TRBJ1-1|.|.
TGTGCCAGCAGTCCTCTTATGAACACTGAAGCTTTCTTT
CASSPLMNTEAFF
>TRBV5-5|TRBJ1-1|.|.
TGTGCCAGCAGCTTTGTAGGGGATCGCACTGAAGCTTTCTTT
CASSFVGDRTEAFF
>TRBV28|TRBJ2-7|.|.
TGTGCCAGCAGGGTGACAGGCCCCTACGAGCAGTACTTC
CASRVTGPYEQYF
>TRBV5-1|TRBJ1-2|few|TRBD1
TGCGCCAGCAAGACAGGGTCGGCCTATGGCTACACCTTC
CASKTGSAYGYTF
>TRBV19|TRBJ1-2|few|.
TGTGCCAGTAGATCGGGGGGTGAGGATGGCTACACCTTC
CASRSGGEDGYTF
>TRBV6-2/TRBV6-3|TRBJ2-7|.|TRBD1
TGTGCCAGCAGTATAACCGGGACAGGGAAATACGAGCAGTACTTC
CASSITGTGKYEQYF
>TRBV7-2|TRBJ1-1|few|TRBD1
TGTGCCAGCAGCTTAGCCGGGACAGTCATGAACACTGAAGCTTTCTTT
CASSLAGTVMNTEAFF
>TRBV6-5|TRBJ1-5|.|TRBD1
TGTGCCAGCAGCAGGGGGCCAAGCGACAATCAGCCCCAGCATTTT
CASSRGPSDNQPQHF
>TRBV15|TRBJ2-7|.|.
TGTGCCACCAGCAGAGGGGGGGGCAGCGCCTACGAGCAGTACTTC
CATSRGGGSAYEQYF
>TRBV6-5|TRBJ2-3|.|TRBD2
TGTGCCAGCAGCGCTCTAGCGGGAGAGACAGATACGCAGTATTTT
CASSALAGETDTQYF
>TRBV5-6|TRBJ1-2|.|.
TGTGCCAGCAGCTTGGCCATGGCAGGGAAAGCTAACTATGGCTACACCTTC
CASSLAMAGKANYGYTF
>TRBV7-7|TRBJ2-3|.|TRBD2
TGTGCTAGCAGCCTCGGGACTAGTTTGGGCACAGATACGCAGTATTTT
CASSLGTSLGTDTQYF
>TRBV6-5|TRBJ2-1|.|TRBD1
TGTGCCAGCAGTTACTCGGACAGGGGGATCAATGAGCAGTTCTTC
CASSYSDRGINEQFF
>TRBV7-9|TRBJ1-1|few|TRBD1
TGTGCCAGCAGCCTAGGGACAGGGGTGAACACTGAAGCTTTCTTT
CASSLGTGVNTEAFF
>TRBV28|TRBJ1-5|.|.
TGTGCCAGCAGTTCCCCCTCTGGGGCCAGCAATCAGCCCCAGCATTTT
CASSSPSGASNQPQHF
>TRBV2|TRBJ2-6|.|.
TGTGCCAGCAACGCAGGGGTGGCCGGGGCCAACGTCCTGACTTTC
CASNAGVAGANVLTF
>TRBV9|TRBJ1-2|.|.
TGTGCCAGCAGCGTAGCCCCGACAGACGTTTATGGCTACACCTTC
CASSVAPTDVYGYTF
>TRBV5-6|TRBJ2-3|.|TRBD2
TGTGCCAGCAGCTTGAGTTTAGCGGGAGTCGGAGATACGCAGTATTTT
CASSLSLAGVGDTQYF
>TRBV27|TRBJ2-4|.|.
TGTGCCAGCATCAAGGCGCGGGTGGACATTCAGTACTTC
CASIKARVDIQYF
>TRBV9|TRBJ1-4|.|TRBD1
TGTGCCAGCAGCTCCGGGGGGACAGGCATTGAAAAACTGTTTTTT
CASSSGGTGIEKLFF
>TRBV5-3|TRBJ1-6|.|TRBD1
TGTGCCAGAAAATACAGGGGTAATTCACCCCTCCACTTT
CARKYRGNSPLHF
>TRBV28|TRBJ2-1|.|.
TGTGCCAGCAGTTTAAGCGGGTGGGAAGAATATGAGCAGTTCTTC
CASSLSGWEEYEQFF
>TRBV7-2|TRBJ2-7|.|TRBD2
TGTGCCAGCAGCTTAAGCGGGAGGTGGTACGAGCAGTACTTC
CASSLSGRWYEQYF
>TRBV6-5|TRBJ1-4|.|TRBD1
TGTGCCAGCAGTTACTCTAGCACAGGGGGGAATGAAAAACTGTTTTTT
CASSYSSTGGNEKLFF
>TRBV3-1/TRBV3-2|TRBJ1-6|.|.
TGTGCCAGCAGCCAGGATGACAAGACGGGGTCCTATAATTCACCCCTCCACTTT
CASSQDDKTGSYNSPLHF
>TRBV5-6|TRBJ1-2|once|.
TGTGCCAGCAGCACAGGACAGCTAAACTATGGCTACACCTTC
CASSTGQLNYGYTF
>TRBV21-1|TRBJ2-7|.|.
TGTGCCAGCAGTCAAAGACAGGGGAAGGCCTACGAGCAGTACTTC
CASSQRQGKAYEQYF
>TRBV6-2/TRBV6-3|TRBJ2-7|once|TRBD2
TGTGCCAGCAGCCAACCGGGCGGGAGCAGAACCTACGAGCAGTACTTC
CASSQPGGSRTYEQYF
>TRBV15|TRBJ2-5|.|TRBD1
TGTGCCACCAGCAGAGTGACAGGGGGGGCAGAGACCCAGTACTTC
CATSRVTGGAETQYF
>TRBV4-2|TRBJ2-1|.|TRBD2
TGTGCCAGCAGCCAAGTAGGGGCGGGAGTCCTTCCCCATGAGCAGTTCTTC
CASSQVGAGVLPHEQFF
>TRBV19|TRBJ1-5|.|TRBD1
TGTGCCAGTAGTATAGGGAATCCGTTCGGGACAGGGGAAAGGCGCAATCAGCCCCAGCATTTT
CASSIGNPFGTGERRNQPQHF